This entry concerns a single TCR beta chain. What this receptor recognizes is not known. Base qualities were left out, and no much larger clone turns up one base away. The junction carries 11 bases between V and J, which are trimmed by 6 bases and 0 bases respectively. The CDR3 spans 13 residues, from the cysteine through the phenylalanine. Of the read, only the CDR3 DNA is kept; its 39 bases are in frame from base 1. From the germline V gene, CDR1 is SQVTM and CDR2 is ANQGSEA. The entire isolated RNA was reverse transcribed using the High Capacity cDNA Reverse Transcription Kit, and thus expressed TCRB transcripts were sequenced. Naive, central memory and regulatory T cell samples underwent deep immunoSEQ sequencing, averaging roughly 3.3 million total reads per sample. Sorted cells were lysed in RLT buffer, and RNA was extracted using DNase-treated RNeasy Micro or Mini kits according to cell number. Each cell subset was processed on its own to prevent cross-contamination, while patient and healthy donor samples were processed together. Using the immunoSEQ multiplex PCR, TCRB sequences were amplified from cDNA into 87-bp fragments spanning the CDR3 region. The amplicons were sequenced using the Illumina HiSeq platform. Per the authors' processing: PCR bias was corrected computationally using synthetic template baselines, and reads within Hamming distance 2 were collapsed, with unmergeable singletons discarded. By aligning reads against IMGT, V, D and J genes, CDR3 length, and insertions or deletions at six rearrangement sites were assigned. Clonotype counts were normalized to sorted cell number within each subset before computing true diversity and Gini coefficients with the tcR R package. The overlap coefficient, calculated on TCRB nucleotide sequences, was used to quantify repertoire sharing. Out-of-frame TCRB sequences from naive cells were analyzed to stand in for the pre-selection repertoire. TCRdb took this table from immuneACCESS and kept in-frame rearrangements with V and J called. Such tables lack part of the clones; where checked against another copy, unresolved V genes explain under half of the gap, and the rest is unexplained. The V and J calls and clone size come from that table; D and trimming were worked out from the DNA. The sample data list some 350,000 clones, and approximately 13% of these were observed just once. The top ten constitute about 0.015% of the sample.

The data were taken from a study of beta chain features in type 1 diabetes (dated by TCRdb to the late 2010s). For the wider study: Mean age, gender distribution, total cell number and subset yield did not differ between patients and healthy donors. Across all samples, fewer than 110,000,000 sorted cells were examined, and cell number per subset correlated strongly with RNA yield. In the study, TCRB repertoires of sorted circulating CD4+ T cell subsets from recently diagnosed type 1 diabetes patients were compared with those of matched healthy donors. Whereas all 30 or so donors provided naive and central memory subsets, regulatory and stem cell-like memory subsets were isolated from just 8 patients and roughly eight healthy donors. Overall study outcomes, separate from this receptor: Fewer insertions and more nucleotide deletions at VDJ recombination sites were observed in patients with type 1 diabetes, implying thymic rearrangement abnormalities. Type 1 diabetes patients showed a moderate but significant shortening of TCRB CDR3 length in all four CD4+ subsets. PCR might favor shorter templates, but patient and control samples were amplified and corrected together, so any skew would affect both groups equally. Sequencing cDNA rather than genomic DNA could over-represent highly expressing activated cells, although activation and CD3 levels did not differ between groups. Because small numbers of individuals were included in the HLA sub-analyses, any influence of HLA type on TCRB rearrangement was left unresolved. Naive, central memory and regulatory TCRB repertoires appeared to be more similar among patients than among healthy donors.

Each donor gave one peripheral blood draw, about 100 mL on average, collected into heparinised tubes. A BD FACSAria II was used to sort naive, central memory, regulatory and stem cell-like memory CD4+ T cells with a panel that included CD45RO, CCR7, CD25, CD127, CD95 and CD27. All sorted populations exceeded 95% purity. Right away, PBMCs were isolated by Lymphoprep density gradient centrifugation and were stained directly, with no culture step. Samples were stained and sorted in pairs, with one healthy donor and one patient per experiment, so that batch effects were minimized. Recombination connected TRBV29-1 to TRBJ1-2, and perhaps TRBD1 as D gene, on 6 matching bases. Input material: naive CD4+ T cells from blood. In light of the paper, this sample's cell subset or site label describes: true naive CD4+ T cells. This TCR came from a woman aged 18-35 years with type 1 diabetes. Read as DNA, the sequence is TGCAGCGTATGGGGGCTACCTAACTATGGCTACACCTTC. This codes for CSVWGLPNYGYTF.